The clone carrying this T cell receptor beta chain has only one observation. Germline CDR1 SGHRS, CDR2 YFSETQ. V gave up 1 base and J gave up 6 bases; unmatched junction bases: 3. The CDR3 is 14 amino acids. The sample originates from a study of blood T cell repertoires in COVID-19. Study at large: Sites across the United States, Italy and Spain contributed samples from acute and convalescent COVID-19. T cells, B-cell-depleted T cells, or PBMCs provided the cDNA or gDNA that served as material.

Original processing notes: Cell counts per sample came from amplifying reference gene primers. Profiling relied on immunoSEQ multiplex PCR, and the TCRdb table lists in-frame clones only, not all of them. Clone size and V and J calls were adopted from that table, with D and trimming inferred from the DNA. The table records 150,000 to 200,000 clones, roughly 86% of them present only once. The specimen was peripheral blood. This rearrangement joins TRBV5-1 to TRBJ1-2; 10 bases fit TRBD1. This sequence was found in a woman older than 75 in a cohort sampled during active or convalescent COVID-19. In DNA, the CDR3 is TGCGCCAGCAGCTTGAGGACAGGGGGAGATGGCTACACCTTC. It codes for CASSLRTGGDGYTF.